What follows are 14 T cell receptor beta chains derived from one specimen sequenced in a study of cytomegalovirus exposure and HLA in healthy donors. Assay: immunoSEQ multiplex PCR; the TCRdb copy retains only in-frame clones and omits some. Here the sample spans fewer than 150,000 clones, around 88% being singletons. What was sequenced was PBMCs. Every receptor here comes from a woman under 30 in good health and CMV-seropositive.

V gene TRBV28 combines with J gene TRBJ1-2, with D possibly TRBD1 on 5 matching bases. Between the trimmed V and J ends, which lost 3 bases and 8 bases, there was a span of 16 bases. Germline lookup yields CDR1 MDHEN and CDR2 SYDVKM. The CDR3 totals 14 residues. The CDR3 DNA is TGTGCCAGCAGTTTGGGGGGGTCATTACGCGGCTACACCTTC. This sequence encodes CASSLGGSLRGYTF.

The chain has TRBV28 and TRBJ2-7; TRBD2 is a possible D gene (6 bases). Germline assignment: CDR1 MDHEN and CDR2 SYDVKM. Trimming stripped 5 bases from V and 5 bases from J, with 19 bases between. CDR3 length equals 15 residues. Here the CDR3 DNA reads TGTGCCAGCAGTACCGGAGGGCAAGGCGGCAACGAGCAGTACTTC. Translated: CASSTGGQGGNEQYF. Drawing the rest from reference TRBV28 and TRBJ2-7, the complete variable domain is DVKVTQSSRYLVKRTGEKVFLECVQDMDHENMFWYRQDPGLGLRLIYFSYDVKMKEKGDIPEGYSVSREKKERFSLILESASTNQTSMYLCASSTGGQGGNEQYFGPGTRLTVT.

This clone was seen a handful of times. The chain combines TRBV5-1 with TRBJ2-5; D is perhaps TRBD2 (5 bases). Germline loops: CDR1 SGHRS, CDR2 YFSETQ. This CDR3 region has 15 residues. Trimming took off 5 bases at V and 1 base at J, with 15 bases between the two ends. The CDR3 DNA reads TGCGCCAGCAGACCTACTAGTTATCCCCAAGAGACCCAGTACTTC. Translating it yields CASRPTSYPQETQYF.

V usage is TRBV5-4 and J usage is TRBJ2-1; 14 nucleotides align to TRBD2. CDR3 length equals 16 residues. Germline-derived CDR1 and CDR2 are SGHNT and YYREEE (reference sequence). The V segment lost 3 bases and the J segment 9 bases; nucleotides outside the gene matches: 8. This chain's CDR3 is CASSSPTSGGAGEQFF. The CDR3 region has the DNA TGTGCCAGCAGCTCCCCGACTAGCGGGGGGGCGGGTGAGCAGTTCTTC.

CDR3 protein: CASSLGAGNEKLFF. For the CDR3, the DNA is TGTGCCAGCAGCTTAGGGGCGGGTAATGAAAAACTGTTTTTT. J is TRBJ1-4 and V is TRBV7-2; D unresolved. V lost 1 base, J lost 4 bases, and 7 bases lay in between. CDR3 length: 14 residues. The V gene's germline CDR1 is SGHTA and CDR2 FQGNSA.

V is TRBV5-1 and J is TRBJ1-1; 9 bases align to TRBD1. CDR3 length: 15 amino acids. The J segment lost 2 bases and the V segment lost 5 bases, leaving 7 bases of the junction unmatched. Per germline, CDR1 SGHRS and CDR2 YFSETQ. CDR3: CASSRKQGANTEAFF. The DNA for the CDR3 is TGCGCCAGCAGTCGGAAACAGGGGGCTAACACTGAAGCTTTCTTT.

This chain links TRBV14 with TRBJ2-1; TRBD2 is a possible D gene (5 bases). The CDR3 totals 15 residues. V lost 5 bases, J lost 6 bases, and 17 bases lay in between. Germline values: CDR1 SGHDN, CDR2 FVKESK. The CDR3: CASSFRTSRGNEQFF. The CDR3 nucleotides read TGTGCCAGCAGCTTCCGAACCTCCCGGGGCAATGAGCAGTTCTTC. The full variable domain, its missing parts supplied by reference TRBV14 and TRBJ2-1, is EAGVTQFPSHSVIEKGQTVTLRCDPISGHDNLYWYRRVMGKEIKFLLHFVKESKQDESGMPNNRFLAERTGGTYSTLKVQPAELEDSGVYFCASSFRTSRGNEQFFGPGTRLTVL.

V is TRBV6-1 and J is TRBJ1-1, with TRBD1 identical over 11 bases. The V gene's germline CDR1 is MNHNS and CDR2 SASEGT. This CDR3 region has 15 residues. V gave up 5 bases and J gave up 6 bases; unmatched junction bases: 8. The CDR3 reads CASSPRTGGMSEAFF. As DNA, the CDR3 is TGTGCCAGCAGTCCCAGGACAGGGGGCATGTCTGAAGCTTTCTTT.

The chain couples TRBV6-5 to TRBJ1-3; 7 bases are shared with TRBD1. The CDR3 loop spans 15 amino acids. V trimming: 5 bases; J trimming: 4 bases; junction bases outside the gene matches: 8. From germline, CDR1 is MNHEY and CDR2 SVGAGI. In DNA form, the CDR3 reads TGTGCCAGCAGTCGCCCTACAGGGGTCGGAAACACCATATATTTT. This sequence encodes CASSRPTGVGNTIYF.

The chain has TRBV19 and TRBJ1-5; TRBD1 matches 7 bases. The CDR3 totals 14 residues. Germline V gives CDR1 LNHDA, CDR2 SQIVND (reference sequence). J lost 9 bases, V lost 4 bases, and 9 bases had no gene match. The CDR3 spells CASSTRQGPSPQHF. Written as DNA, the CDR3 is TGTGCCAGTAGTACCCGACAGGGCCCGTCGCCCCAGCATTTT.

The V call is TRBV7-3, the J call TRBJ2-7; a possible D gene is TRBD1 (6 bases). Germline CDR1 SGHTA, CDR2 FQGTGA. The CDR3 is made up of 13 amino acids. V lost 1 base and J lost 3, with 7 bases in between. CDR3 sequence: CASSLKGGYEQYF. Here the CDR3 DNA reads TGTGCCAGCAGCTTAAAAGGGGGCTACGAGCAGTACTTC. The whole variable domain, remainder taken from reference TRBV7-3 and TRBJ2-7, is GAGVSQTPSNKVTEKGKYVELRCDPISGHTALYWYRQSLGQGPEFLIYFQGTGAADDSGLPNDRFFAVRPEGSVSTLKIQRTERGDSAVYLCASSLKGGYEQYFGPGTRLTVT.

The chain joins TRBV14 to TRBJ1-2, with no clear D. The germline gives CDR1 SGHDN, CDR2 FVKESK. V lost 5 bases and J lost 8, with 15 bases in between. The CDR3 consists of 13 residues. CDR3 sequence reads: CASSRVNAGGYTF. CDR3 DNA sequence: TGTGCCAGCAGCAGGGTTAATGCGGGAGGCTACACCTTC.

CDR3 coding DNA: TGTGCCTGGAGTGGTCAGGGTTACGAGCAGTACTTC. Translating it yields CAWSGQGYEQYF. The rearrangement uses TRBV30 and TRBJ2-7, with a possible D match to TRBD1 (5 bases). Trimming shortened V by 1 base and J by 4 bases, and 8 bases separated the two germline ends. From germline, CDR1 is GTSNPN and CDR2 SVGIG (reference sequence). This CDR3 has 12 residues.

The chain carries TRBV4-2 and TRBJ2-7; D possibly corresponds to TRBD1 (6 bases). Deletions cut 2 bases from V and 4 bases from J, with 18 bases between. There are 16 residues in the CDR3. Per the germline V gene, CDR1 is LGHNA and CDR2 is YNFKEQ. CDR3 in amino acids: CASSQFLSGARYEQYF. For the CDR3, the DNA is TGTGCCAGCAGCCAATTTCTGTCAGGGGCTCGGTACGAGCAGTACTTC.